This T cell receptor (beta chain) stems from a study of tumor and adjacent non-tumor tissue in lung cancer. Three rounds of nested PCR, following a modified ARM-PCR protocol, produced the TCRbeta library. TCRdb reanalysed the multiplex PCR reads using MiXCR and keeps one entry per CDR3 protein. The table records about 200,000 distinct CDR3 sequences, 60% to 75% of them present only once. This sample's RNA came from whole unsorted tissue. This TCR derives from a man between 60 and 70 years old with non-small cell lung cancer. Sequencing was carried out using lung tumor tissue.

The CDR3 DNA is TGCAGTGCTTTCATAGACGGGGGAATCAATCAGCCCCAGCATTTT. Its protein is CSAFIDGGINQPQHF. The chain combines TRBV20-1 with TRBJ1-5, with D perhaps matching TRBD1 (5 bases). The CDR3 is made up of 15 amino acids. V was clipped by 5 bases and J by 3 bases, with 17 bases between them. Germline V CDR1 and CDR2: DFQATT, SNEGSKA (reference sequence).